These 31 T cell receptor beta chains share one sample of origin, sequenced in a study of OX40 agonist ivuxolimab in advanced cancers. Assay: immunoSEQ multiplex PCR; the TCRdb copy retains only in-frame clones and omits some. The sample comprises 71,000 or so clones, roughly nine tenths of which are singletons, and approximately 1% rests with the top ten. Sequencing was performed on CD4+ or CD8+ T cells sorted from blood, taken in a trial of the OX40 agonist ivuxolimab. All receptors come from an adult with an advanced solid tumor such as melanoma, head and neck, liver or kidney cancer.

V and J are TRBV5-4 and TRBJ2-3, with 12 bases matching TRBD2. J lost 1 base, V lost 5 bases, and 8 bases had no gene match. This CDR3 is built from 17 residues. CDR1 is SGHNT and CDR2 is YYREEE in the germline V gene (reference sequence). CDR3 loop: CASSSLAGGPGTDTQYF. The CDR3 DNA follows: TGTGCCAGCAGTTCGCTAGCGGGAGGGCCTGGCACAGATACGCAGTATTTT.

The chain is built from TRBV27 and TRBJ1-5, with 8 bases identical to TRBD1. CDR1 is MNHEY, CDR2 SMNVEV, per germline (reference sequence). CDR3 length equals 19 residues. J lost 0 bases, V lost 1 base, and 11 bases had no gene match. The CDR3 reads CASSLYRPGGGYSNQPQHF. In DNA, the CDR3 is TGTGCCAGCAGTTTATACCGGCCAGGGGGCGGCTATAGCAATCAGCCCCAGCATTTT.

This chain links TRBV7-9 with TRBJ2-7, with TRBD2 identical over 9 bases. Losses at the gene ends were 6 bases for V and 5 bases for J; bases not matched to a gene: 11. The CDR3 is made up of 15 amino acids. The germline V gene encodes CDR1 SEHNR and CDR2 FQNEAQ (reference sequence). The CDR3 DNA follows: TGTGCCAGCAGGTCTAGCGGGAAAATCGGTCACGAGCAGTACTTC. Translating gives CASRSSGKIGHEQYF.

The chain links TRBV9 to TRBJ2-7; the D gene is possibly TRBD2 (7 bases). The V and J ends lost 6 bases and 4 bases respectively, with 23 bases between them. CDR1 is SGDLS, CDR2 YYNGEE, per germline. The CDR3 spans 16 residues. Written as DNA, the CDR3 is TGTGCCAGCACCCCAGGGGAAGCGCGGGGGATTTACGAGCAGTACTTC. As protein: CASTPGEARGIYEQYF.

The chain joins TRBV7-3 to TRBJ2-1; 8 bases fit TRBD1. Germline V gene data show CDR1 as SGHTA and CDR2 as FQGTGA. V shed 3 bases and J 3 bases; nucleotides not matched to a gene: 1. The CDR3 contains 14 residues. CDR3 sequence reads: CASSLGQDYNEQFF. CDR3 DNA: TGTGCCAGCAGCTTGGGACAGGACTACAATGAGCAGTTCTTC.

This chain uses TRBV5-1 with TRBJ2-2; D ambiguous. The CDR3 runs to 13 residues. V was clipped by 0 bases and J by 7 bases, with 7 bases between them. CDR1 and CDR2 (germline): SGHRS, YFSETQ. CDR3 sequence: CASSLVRNGELFF. CDR3 DNA sequence: TGCGCCAGCAGCTTGGTCAGGAACGGGGAGCTGTTTTTT.

The genes are TRBV11-2 and TRBJ2-2; no firm D call. CDR1 is SGHAT and CDR2 is FQNNGV in the germline V gene. CDR3 size: 14 residues. V lost 3 bases, J lost 8 bases, and 13 bases lay in between. The CDR3 spells CASSLGPGRGELFF. The CDR3 bases are TGTGCCAGCAGCTTGGGCCCCGGCCGGGGGGAGCTGTTTTTT.

This clone was picked up a small number of times. The genes are TRBV6-6 and TRBJ2-1; maybe TRBD1 (5 bases). Looked up from germline, CDR1 is MNHNY and CDR2 is SVGAGI (reference sequence). The CDR3 length is 15 residues. Trimming took 2 bases from V and 6 from J, leaving 14 bases between them. The CDR3 nucleotides are TGTGCCAGCAGTTACGAGCAGGGTTATCTCAATGAGCAGTTCTTC. Translating it yields CASSYEQGYLNEQFF.

This clone occurred once. V and J are TRBV11-2 and TRBJ1-1; no definite D call. The CDR3 has 13 residues. Trimming took off 3 bases at V and 7 bases at J, with 12 bases between the two ends. Germline lookup yields CDR1 SGHAT and CDR2 FQNNGV. The CDR3 DNA reads as TGTGCCAGCAGCTTTCAACAGCAGGTTGAAGCTTTCTTT. Translation gives CASSFQQQVEAFF. The full variable domain, with the rest looked up from reference TRBV11-2 and TRBJ1-1, is EAGVAQSPRYKIIEKRQSVAFWCNPISGHATLYWYQQILGQGPKLLIQFQNNGVVDDSQLPKDRFSAERLKGVDSTLKIQPAKLEDSAVYLCASSFQQQVEAFFGQGTRLTVV.

The chain couples TRBV6-1 to TRBJ2-7; D not certain. The ends were cut back, 5 bases at V and 4 bases at J, with 12 bases in the middle. CDR1 MNHNS and CDR2 SASEGT come from the germline V gene. This CDR3 region has 13 residues. CDR3 loop: CASSPYEWYEQYF. The CDR3 DNA reads TGTGCCAGCAGTCCGTACGAGTGGTACGAGCAGTACTTC.

The chain joins TRBV20-1 to TRBJ2-1; D gene unclear. Germline CDR1 reads DFQATT; CDR2 reads SNEGSKA (reference sequence). V lost 0 bases and J 9 bases, leaving 0 bases between the germline ends. This CDR3 has 9 residues. Written as DNA, the CDR3 is TGCAGTGCTAGAGATGAGCAGTTCTTC. As protein: CSARDEQFF.

This sequence joins TRBV11-3 and TRBJ2-1; 8 nucleotides agree with TRBD2. CDR3 length equals 12 residues. Germline V CDR1 and CDR2: SGHNT, YENEEA. V dropped 5 bases and J dropped 11; count of bases not matched to a gene: 5. CDR3 in DNA: TGTGCCAGCAGCACCCGCGGGGGGCAGCAGTTCTTC. Its translation: CASSTRGGQQFF.

CDR3 residues: CASSLLLNTGELFF. CDR3 in DNA: TGTGCCAGCAGCTTACTTTTAAACACCGGGGAGCTGTTTTTT. This rearrangement joins TRBV7-2 to TRBJ2-2; D call uncertain. V was trimmed by 2 bases and J by 2 bases, leaving 6 bases between them. The CDR3 is 14 amino acids. CDR1 SGHTA and CDR2 FQGNSA come from the germline V gene.

The chain employs TRBV29-1 and TRBJ1-1; 9 nucleotides match TRBD1. Germline CDR1 SQVTM, CDR2 ANQGSEA. The CDR3 runs 13 residues. Trimming removed 7 bases from V and 1 base from J; junction bases left unmatched: 4. CDR3 sequence: CSGDRAENTEAFF. The CDR3 DNA follows: TGCAGCGGGGACAGGGCGGAGAACACTGAAGCTTTCTTT.

This clone was recorded a few times. V and J are TRBV7-9 and TRBJ2-2; D is perhaps TRBD2 (6 bases). The CDR3 covers 14 residues. The germline gives CDR1 SEHNR, CDR2 FQNEAQ (reference sequence). The germline V and J ends were trimmed by 5 bases and 8 bases, with 15 bases remaining between them. CDR3 in amino acids: CASSGGAGPGELFF. In nucleotides, the CDR3 is TGTGCCAGCAGCGGCGGGGCAGGGCCGGGGGAGCTGTTTTTT.

The V and J genes are TRBV19 and TRBJ1-1; D may be TRBD1 (6 bases). Per germline, CDR1 LNHDA and CDR2 SQIVND (reference sequence). The CDR3 consists of 15 residues. V was cut by 5 bases and J by 5 bases, with 18 bases left in between. CDR3: CASSPQQGRVTEAFF. CDR3 DNA sequence: TGTGCCAGTAGTCCCCAACAGGGAAGGGTAACTGAAGCTTTCTTT. Drawing the rest from reference TRBV19 and TRBJ1-1, the complete variable domain is DGGITQSPKYLFRKEGQNVTLSCEQNLNHDAMYWYRQDPGQGLRLIYYSQIVNDFQKGDIAEGYSVSREKKESFPLTVTSAQKNPTAFYLCASSPQQGRVTEAFFGQGTRLTVV.

The chain carries TRBV28 and TRBJ1-5, with TRBD1 matching 8 bases. This CDR3 is built from 13 residues. V shed 7 bases, J shed 9 bases, and the junction held 8 bases outside the gene matches. The germline CDR1 and CDR2 sequences are MDHEN and SYDVKM. Here the CDR3 reads CASNPDRAGPQHF. CDR3 coding DNA: TGTGCCAGCAACCCGGACAGGGCCGGGCCCCAGCATTTT.

This rearrangement joins TRBV14 to TRBJ2-3; TRBD1 aligns across 7 bases. Germline CDR1 is SGHDN and CDR2 is FVKESK. The CDR3 is 16 amino acids. Losses at the gene ends were 5 bases for V and 4 bases for J; bases not matched to a gene: 12. CDR3 sequence: CASSYWTGSEADTQYF. The CDR3 coding sequence is TGTGCCAGCAGCTACTGGACAGGATCGGAGGCAGATACGCAGTATTTT.

This clone showed up just a few times. Other nucleotide sequences in the sample specify the same CDR3. This chain uses TRBV27 with TRBJ1-2; 8 bases fit TRBD1. Germline CDR1 is MNHEY and CDR2 is SMNVEV (reference sequence). Trimming at V came to 5 bases and at J to 3 bases, leaving 5 bases not matched to a gene. The CDR3 has 14 amino acids. The CDR3 coding sequence is TGTGCCAGCAGTAGGACAGGGACGGACTATGGCTACACCTTC. Translation: CASSRTGTDYGYTF.

V gene TRBV28 combines with J gene TRBJ2-7; 12 bases align to TRBD1. Germline assignment: CDR1 MDHEN and CDR2 SYDVKM. This CDR3 is built from 15 residues. V dropped 6 bases and J dropped 2; count of bases not matched to a gene: 5. The CDR3 reads CASSPGTGGPYEQYF. The CDR3 coding sequence is TGTGCCAGCAGCCCCGGGACAGGGGGCCCCTACGAGCAGTACTTC.

The V call is TRBV6-5, the J call TRBJ1-2; perhaps TRBD1 as D (6 bases). The CDR3 is made up of 13 amino acids. CDR1 and CDR2 from the germline V gene are MNHEY and SVGAGI. V lost 2 bases and J lost 5, with 9 bases in between. In DNA, the CDR3 is TGTGCCAGCAGTTACCAGGGGCTTTATGGCTACACCTTC. Translating gives CASSYQGLYGYTF.

This chain links TRBV7-3 with TRBJ2-1; the D is unclear. Germline V gives CDR1 SGHTA, CDR2 FQGTGA. CDR3 length: 13 amino acids. Trimming shortened V by 2 bases and J by 10 bases, and 12 bases separated the two germline ends. The CDR3 DNA reads TGTGCCAGCAGCTTATTGGGCGACGGCGAGCAGTTCTTC. Its protein product is CASSLLGDGEQFF.

This chain uses TRBV28 with TRBJ1-2; D is possibly TRBD1 (6 bases). The V end was cut by 6 bases, the J end by 8 bases, with 13 bases between. Germline loops: CDR1 MDHEN, CDR2 SYDVKM. This CDR3 is built from 12 residues. The CDR3 nucleotides are TGTGCCAGCAGAACAGGGCTACGAGGCTACACCTTC. It translates to CASRTGLRGYTF.

V is TRBV1 and J is TRBJ1-5. TRBV1 is flagged as a pseudogene. The CDR3 is 15 amino acids. For the CDR3, the DNA is TGCACCAGCAGCCAAAAACTTCACGGAGGTCAGCCCCAGCATTTT. Encoded protein: CTSSQKLHGGQPQHF.

The chain joins TRBV6-5 to TRBJ2-3, with D possibly matching TRBD2 (5 bases). The CDR3 length is 15 residues. CDR1 and CDR2 from the germline V gene are MNHEY and SVGAGI. V was trimmed by 5 bases and J by 4 bases, leaving 16 bases between them. The CDR3 DNA sequence: TGTGCCAGCAGTCGACGGGCGGGCGGCGCAGATACGCAGTATTTT. Residues: CASSRRAGGADTQYF.

J is TRBJ2-1 and V is TRBV20-1; D is uncertain. The CDR3 consists of 11 residues. The germline CDR1 and CDR2 sequences are DFQATT and SNEGSKA (reference sequence). Between the trimmed V and J ends, which lost 4 bases and 5 bases, there was a span of 6 bases. In DNA form, the CDR3 reads TGCAGTGCTAAACAAAACAATGAGCAGTTCTTC. It translates to CSAKQNNEQFF.

The chain carries TRBV10-3 and TRBJ2-7; no clear D gene. Germline V gene data show CDR1 as ENHRY and CDR2 as SYGVKD. The CDR3 covers 14 residues. Trimming pared 3 bases from V and 0 bases from J, leaving 9 bases between. This CDR3 is CAISDSPSSYEQYF. CDR3 nucleotide sequence: TGTGCCATCAGTGATTCTCCGAGCTCCTACGAGCAGTACTTC.

As DNA, the CDR3 is TGTGCCAGCAGCTTAGCAGGAGTCTATGGCTACACCTTC. It translates to CASSLAGVYGYTF. This rearrangement joins TRBV7-9 to TRBJ1-2; unclear D gene. CDR3 length: 13 residues. V dropped 0 bases and J dropped 4 bases, with 6 bases sitting between them. Germline CDR1 and CDR2: SEHNR and FQNEAQ (reference sequence).

The genes are TRBV5-1 and TRBJ1-3; no definite D call. This CDR3 comprises 14 residues. V was pared by 0 bases and J by 4 bases, with 8 bases between. Germline V gene lookup returns CDR1 SGHRS and CDR2 YFSETQ. CDR3 loop: CASSLGVVGNTIYF. DNA for the CDR3: TGCGCCAGCAGCTTGGGGGTTGTGGGAAACACCATATATTTT.

This chain links TRBV6-1 with TRBJ1-3; 9 nucleotides line up with TRBD1. Per germline, CDR1 MNHNS and CDR2 SASEGT. The length of the CDR3 is 15 residues. V dropped 4 bases and J dropped 8; count of bases not matched to a gene: 9. CDR3 region: CASSATGGKEYTIYF. CDR3 nucleotide sequence: TGTGCCAGCAGTGCCACAGGGGGCAAGGAGTACACCATATATTTT.

This chain connects TRBV18 to TRBJ2-2; 12 nucleotides line up with TRBD2. This CDR3 spans 16 amino acids. Germline CDR1 KGHSH, CDR2 LQKENI. The V and J ends lost 3 bases and 4 bases, in that order; junction bases with no gene match: 3. The CDR3, as DNA: TGTGCCAGCTCACCGGGACTAGCGGGCACCACCGGGGAGCTGTTTTTT. This encodes CASSPGLAGTTGELFF.